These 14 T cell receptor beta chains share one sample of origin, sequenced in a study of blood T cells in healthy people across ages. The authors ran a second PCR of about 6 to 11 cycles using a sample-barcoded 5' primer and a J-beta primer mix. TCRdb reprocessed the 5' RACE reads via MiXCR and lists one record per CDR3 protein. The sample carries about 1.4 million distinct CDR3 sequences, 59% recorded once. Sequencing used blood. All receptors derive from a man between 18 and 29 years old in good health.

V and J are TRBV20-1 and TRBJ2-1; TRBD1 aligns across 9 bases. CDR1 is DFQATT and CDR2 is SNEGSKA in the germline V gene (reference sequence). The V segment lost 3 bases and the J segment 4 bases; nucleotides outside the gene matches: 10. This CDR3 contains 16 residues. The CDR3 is CSASPGQGIMYNEQFF. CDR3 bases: TGCAGTGCTAGTCCTGGACAGGGGATTATGTACAATGAGCAGTTCTTC.

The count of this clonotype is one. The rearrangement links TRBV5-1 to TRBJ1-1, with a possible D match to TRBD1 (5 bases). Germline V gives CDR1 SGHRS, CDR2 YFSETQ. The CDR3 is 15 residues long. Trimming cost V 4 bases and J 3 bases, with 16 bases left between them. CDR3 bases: TGCGCCAGCAGCCCGAGGGTCGGGGGGGACACTGAAGCTTTCTTT. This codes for CASSPRVGGDTEAFF.

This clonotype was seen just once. The CDR3, as DNA: TGTGCCAGCAGTTGGGGCAAGGCACGCCTGCTAGAGACCCAGTACTTC. Amino acid sequence: CASSWGKARLLETQYF. The chain joins TRBV6-2 or TRBV6-3 to TRBJ2-5; D possibly corresponds to TRBD1 (5 bases). The CDR3 extends over 16 amino acids. V lost 4 bases and J 4 bases, leaving 19 bases between the germline ends. Looked up from germline, CDR1 is MNHEY and CDR2 is SVGEGT.

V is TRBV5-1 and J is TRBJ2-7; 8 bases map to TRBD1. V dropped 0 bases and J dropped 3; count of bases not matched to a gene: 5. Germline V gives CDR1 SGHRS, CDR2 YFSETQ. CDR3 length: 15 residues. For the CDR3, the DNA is TGCGCCAGCAGCTTGGACGGACAGGGAAACTACGAGCAGTACTTC. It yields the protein CASSLDGQGNYEQYF. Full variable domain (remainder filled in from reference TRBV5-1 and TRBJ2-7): KAGVTQTPRYLIKTRGQQVTLSCSPISGHRSVSWYQQTPGQGLQFLFEYFSETQRNKGNFPGRFSGRQFSNSRSEMNVSTLELGDSALYLCASSLDGQGNYEQYFGPGTRLTVT.

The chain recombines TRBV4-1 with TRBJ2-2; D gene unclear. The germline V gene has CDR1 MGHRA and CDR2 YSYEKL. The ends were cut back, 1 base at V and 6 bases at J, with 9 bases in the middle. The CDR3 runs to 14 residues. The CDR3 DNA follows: TGCGCCAGCAGCCAAGCCCATAGTGCCGGGGAGCTGTTTTTT. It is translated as CASSQAHSAGELFF.

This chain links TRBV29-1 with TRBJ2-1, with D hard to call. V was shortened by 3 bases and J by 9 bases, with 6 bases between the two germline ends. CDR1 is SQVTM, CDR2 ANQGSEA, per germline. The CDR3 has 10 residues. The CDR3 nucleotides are TGCAGCGTTGAGTTGGTTGAGCAGTTCTTC. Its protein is CSVELVEQFF.

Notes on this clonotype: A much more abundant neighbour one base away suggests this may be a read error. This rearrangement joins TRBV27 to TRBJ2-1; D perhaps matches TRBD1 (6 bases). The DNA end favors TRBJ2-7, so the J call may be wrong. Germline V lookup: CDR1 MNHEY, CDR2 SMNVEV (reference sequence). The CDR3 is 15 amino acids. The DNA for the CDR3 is TGTGCCAGCAGTTCCAGGGGATTAGGCTACAATGAGCAGTACTTC. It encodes CASSSRGLGYNEQYF.

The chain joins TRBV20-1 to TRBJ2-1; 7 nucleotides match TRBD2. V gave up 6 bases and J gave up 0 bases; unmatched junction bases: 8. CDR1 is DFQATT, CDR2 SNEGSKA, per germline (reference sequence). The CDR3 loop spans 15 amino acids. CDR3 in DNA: TGCAGTGCCTGGACTAGTCGGAGCTCCTACAATGAGCAGTTCTTC. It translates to CSAWTSRSSYNEQFF.

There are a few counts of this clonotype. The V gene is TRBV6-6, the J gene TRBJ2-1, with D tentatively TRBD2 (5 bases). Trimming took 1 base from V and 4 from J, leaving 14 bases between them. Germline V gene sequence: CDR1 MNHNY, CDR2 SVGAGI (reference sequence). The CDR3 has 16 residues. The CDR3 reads CASSYWVGAKYNEQFF. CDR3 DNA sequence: TGTGCCAGCAGTTACTGGGTGGGAGCAAAGTACAATGAGCAGTTCTTC.

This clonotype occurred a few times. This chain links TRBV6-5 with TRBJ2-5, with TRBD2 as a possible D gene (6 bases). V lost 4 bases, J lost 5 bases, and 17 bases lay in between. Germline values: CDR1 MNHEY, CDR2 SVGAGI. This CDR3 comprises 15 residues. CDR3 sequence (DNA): TGTGCCAGCAGTTCTAGCGTTCAACGAGGGGAGACCCAGTACTTC. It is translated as CASSSSVQRGETQYF.

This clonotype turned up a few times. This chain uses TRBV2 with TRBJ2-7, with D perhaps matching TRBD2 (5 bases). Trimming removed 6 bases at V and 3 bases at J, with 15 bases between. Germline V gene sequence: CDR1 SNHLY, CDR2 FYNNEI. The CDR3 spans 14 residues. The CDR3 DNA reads TGTGCCAGCAGGAGACTGGACTCCCTCTACGAGCAGTACTTC. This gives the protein CASRRLDSLYEQYF.

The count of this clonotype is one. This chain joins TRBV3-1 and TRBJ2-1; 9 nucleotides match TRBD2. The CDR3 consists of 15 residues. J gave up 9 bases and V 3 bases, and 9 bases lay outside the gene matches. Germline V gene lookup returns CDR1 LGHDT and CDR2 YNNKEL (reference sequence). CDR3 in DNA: TGTGCCAGCAGCCACCACCTAGCGGGACTCCCTGAGCAGTTCTTC. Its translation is CASSHHLAGLPEQFF.

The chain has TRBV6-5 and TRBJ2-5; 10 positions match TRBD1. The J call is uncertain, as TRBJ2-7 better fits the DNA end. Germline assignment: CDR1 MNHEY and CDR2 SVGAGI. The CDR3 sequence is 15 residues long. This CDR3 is CASSQGQGLIYEQYF. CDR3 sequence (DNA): TGTGCCAGCAGTCAGGGACAGGGGTTGATCTACGAGCAGTACTTC.

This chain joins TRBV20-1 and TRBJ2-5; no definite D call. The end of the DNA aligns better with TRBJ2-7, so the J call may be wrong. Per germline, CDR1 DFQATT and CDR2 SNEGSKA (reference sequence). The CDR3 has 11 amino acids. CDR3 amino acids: CSARERLEQYF. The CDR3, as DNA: TGCAGTGCTAGAGAGCGTCTCGAGCAGTACTTC.